The TCR beta chain under discussion was sequenced for a study of shared clonotypes between healthy human individuals. Study background: Donor composition was a couple of women and three men, aged 18 to 49.

Comments on this clone: The antigen is not known.

Whole-study findings and limits: All-four-donor shared clonotypes had higher generation probabilities than non-shared clonotypes did.

Produced via immunoSEQ multiplex PCR; TCRdb's table is partial and in-frame only. The table has over a million clones, approximately 78% seen once. There were only Caucasian adults among the donors, and all lived in Nashville, Tennessee. CD4+ cells were split into CD45RA+ naive and CD45RA-negative memory subsets. From germline, CDR1 is MNHEY and CDR2 SMNVEV (reference sequence). V gave up 2 bases and J gave up 3 bases, with 10 bases separating them. This CDR3 contains 14 residues. This receptor was identified in a young man in good health. Some clones in this sample may be carry-over from other donors' samples. Input material: memory CD4+ T cells from PBMCs. Subset meaning: CD45RA-negative fraction. The V and J genes are TRBV27 and TRBJ1-1, with a tentative D call TRBD1 (5 bases). CDR3 residues: CASSLRRGYTEAFF. As DNA, the CDR3 is TGTGCCAGCAGTTTAAGGAGGGGATACACTGAAGCTTTCTTT.